This TCR beta chain stems from a study of T cells after yellow fever vaccination. For the study at large: Low-cell-number fractions were prepared with SMART-Seq v4 Ultra Low Input. Study-wide points: Some clonotypes, a small share, were shared between CD4 and CD8 compartments. In post-booster samples, most primary-vaccination clones reappeared (just under 98% CD4, roughly 88% CD8).

The CDR3 runs to 15 residues. V lost 4 bases to trimming and J lost 7 bases; unmatched junction nucleotides: 5. Production of TCR cDNA was by 5'RACE template switching, which also added a universal primer site and UMIs. MiXCR, run by TCRdb on the 5' RACE reads, gives a single entry per CDR3 protein. The sample shows about 340,000 distinct CDR3 sequences, around 3.9% of them seen only once. This clonotype was recorded many times. No antigen is known for it. V and J are TRBV12-3 or TRBV12-4 and TRBJ1-6; TRBD1 matches at 9 bases. The sample in question was PBMCs, obtained 5 days after the yellow fever booster vaccination. The sequence derives from a man aged 18 to 35 who received the YFV17D yellow fever vaccine. The CDR3: CASSSAGTGNSPLHF. The CDR3 coding sequence is TGTGCCAGCAGTTCAGCCGGGACAGGGAATTCACCCCTCCACTTT.